Below are 10 T cell receptor beta chains sequenced from a single sample in a study of blood T cell repertoires in COVID-19. The repertoire was sequenced with immunoSEQ multiplex PCR; TCRdb's copy has only in-frame clones and lacks some. Counted here are 150,000 to 200,000 clones, approximately 88% occurring once; the ten biggest clones make up 7%. Sequenced: peripheral blood. These receptors were taken from a woman in her thirties or forties with COVID-19, enrolled during active disease.

This chain connects TRBV5-6 to TRBJ1-3; perhaps TRBD1 as D (5 bases). The CDR3 totals 16 residues. CDR1 is SGHDT and CDR2 is YYEEEE in the germline V gene. Trimming cost V 4 bases and J 0 bases, with 14 bases left between them. The chain's CDR3 is CASSKKRGRSGNTIYF. The CDR3 DNA is TGTGCCAGCAGCAAGAAAAGGGGCCGCTCTGGAAACACCATATATTTT.

This chain joins TRBV6-5 and TRBJ2-7; a possible D gene is TRBD1 (5 bases). With 3 bases removed from V and 5 bases from J, the gap between germline ends came to 14 bases. The CDR3 totals 14 residues. CDR1 is MNHEY and CDR2 is SVGAGI in the germline V gene. CDR3 region: CASSYRSAGNEQYF. The CDR3 DNA follows: TGTGCCAGCAGTTATCGCTCCGCAGGGAACGAGCAGTACTTC.

J is TRBJ2-7 and V is TRBV6-6, with D possibly being TRBD1 (5 bases). Germline CDR1 MNHNY, CDR2 SVGAGI (reference sequence). V dropped 9 bases and J dropped 1 base, with 19 bases sitting between them. This CDR3 region has 15 residues. The CDR3 DNA is TGTGCCAGTCAATCCCCAGGGATTGGGTCCTACGAGCAGTACTTC. It codes for CASQSPGIGSYEQYF.

This rearrangement joins TRBV27 to TRBJ1-3; TRBD1 matches at 8 bases. Germline V gives CDR1 MNHEY, CDR2 SMNVEV (reference sequence). The junction had 12 bases not matched to a gene; V was cut back by 2 bases and J by 12 bases. The CDR3 is made up of 15 amino acids. DNA for the CDR3: TGTGCCAGCAGTTTAGGGGGACAGGACCTTAACGGCATATATTTT. It specifies CASSLGGQDLNGIYF.

The rearrangement joins TRBV29-1 to TRBJ2-1; no clear D. V lost 6 bases to trimming and J lost 6 bases, with 12 bases between them. The germline V gene has CDR1 SQVTM and CDR2 ANQGSEA. The CDR3 runs 12 residues. The CDR3 DNA is TGCAGCGTCGTTACTACCGTCAATGAGCAGTTCTTC. This gives the protein CSVVTTVNEQFF.

The chain uses TRBV4-2 and TRBJ2-1; 10 bases align to TRBD2. CDR1 is LGHNA and CDR2 is YNFKEQ in the germline V gene. Unmatched junction bases numbered 14, after V lost 0 bases and J lost 12 bases. The CDR3 contains 17 residues. CDR3 residues: CASSQDSASGSTMGQFF. The CDR3 DNA reads as TGTGCCAGCAGCCAAGATTCGGCTAGCGGGAGTACTATGGGGCAGTTCTTC.

This chain joins TRBV6-5 and TRBJ1-1, with TRBD1 matching over 10 bases. Germline V gene lookup returns CDR1 MNHEY and CDR2 SVGAGI. V shed 11 bases and J 0 bases; nucleotides not matched to a gene: 6. The CDR3 loop spans 14 amino acids. The CDR3 nucleotides are TGTGCCGGCGGACAGGGGGGGATGAACACTGAAGCTTTCTTT. It encodes CAGGQGGMNTEAFF.

V usage is TRBV12-3 or TRBV12-4 and J usage is TRBJ1-1; no definite D call. There are 13 residues in the CDR3. Trimming took off 7 bases at V and 12 bases at J, with 21 bases between the two ends. The CDR3 coding sequence is TGTGCCAGCACCTTCCCAGGAATCACCGCGACTTTCTTT. This encodes CASTFPGITATFF.

This CDR3 reads CASSLGGDREGEAFF. CDR3 DNA sequence: TGTGCCAGCAGCCTGGGGGGGGACAGGGAAGGAGAAGCTTTCTTT. This rearrangement joins TRBV11-3 to TRBJ1-1; 9 positions match TRBD1. The CDR3 sequence is 15 residues long. Germline V gives CDR1 SGHNT, CDR2 YENEEA. Trimming removed 5 bases from V and 8 bases from J; junction bases left unmatched: 12.

The chain couples TRBV5-1 to TRBJ2-1, with a weak D call TRBD1 (5 bases). Trimming cost V 6 bases and J 3 bases, with 13 bases left between them. Germline assignment: CDR1 SGHRS and CDR2 YFSETQ. The length of the CDR3 is 14 residues. The CDR3 spells CASTAGQIYNEQFF. CDR3 sequence (DNA): TGCGCCAGCACTGCAGGACAAATCTACAATGAGCAGTTCTTC.